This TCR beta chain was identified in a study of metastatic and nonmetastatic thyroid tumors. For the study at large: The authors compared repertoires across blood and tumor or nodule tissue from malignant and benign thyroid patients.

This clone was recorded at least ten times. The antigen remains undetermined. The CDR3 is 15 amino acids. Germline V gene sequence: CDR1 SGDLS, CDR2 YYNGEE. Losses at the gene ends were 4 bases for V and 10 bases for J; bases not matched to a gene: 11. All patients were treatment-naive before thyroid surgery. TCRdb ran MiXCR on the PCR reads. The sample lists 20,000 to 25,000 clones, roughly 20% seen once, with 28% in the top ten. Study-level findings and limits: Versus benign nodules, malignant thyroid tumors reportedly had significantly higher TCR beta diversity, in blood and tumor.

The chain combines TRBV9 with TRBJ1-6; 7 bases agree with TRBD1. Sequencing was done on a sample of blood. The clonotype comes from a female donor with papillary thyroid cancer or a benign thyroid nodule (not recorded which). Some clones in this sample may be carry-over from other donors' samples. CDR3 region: CASSPGGGGGSPLHF. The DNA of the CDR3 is TGTGCCAGCAGCCCCGGGGGAGGGGGCGGATCACCCCTCCACTTT.